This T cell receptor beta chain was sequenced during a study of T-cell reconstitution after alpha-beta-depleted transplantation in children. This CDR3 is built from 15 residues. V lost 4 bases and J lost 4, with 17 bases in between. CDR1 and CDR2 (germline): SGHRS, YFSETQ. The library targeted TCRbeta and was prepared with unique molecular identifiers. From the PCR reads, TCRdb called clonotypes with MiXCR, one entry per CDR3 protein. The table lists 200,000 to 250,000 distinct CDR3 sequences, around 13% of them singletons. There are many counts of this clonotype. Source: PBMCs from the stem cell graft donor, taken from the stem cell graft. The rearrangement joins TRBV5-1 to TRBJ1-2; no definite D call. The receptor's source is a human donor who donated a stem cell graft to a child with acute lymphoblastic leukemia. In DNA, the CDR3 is TGCGCCAGCAGCACAACCCCGGACGGCTTCTATGGCTACACCTTC. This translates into CASSTTPDGFYGYTF. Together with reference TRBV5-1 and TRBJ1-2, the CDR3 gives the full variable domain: KAGVTQTPRYLIKTRGQQVTLSCSPISGHRSVSWYQQTPGQGLQFLFEYFSETQRNKGNFPGRFSGRQFSNSRSEMNVSTLELGDSALYLCASSTTPDGFYGYTFGSGTRLTVV.